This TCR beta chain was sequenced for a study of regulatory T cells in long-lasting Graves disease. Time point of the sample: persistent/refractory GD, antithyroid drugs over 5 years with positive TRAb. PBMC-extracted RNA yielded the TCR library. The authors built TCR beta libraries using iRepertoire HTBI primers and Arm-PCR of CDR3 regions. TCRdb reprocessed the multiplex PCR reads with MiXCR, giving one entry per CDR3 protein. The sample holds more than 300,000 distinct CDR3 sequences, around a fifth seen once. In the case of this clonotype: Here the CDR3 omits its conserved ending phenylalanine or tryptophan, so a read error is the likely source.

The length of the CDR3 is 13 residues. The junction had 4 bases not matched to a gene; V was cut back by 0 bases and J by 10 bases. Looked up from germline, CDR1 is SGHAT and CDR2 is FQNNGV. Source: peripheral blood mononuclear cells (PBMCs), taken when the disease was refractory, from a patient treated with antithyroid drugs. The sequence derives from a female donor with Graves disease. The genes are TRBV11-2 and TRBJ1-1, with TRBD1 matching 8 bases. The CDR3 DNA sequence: TGTGCCAGCAGCTTAGATCCGGACAGGGCAGCTTTCTCT. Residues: CASSLDPDRAAFS.